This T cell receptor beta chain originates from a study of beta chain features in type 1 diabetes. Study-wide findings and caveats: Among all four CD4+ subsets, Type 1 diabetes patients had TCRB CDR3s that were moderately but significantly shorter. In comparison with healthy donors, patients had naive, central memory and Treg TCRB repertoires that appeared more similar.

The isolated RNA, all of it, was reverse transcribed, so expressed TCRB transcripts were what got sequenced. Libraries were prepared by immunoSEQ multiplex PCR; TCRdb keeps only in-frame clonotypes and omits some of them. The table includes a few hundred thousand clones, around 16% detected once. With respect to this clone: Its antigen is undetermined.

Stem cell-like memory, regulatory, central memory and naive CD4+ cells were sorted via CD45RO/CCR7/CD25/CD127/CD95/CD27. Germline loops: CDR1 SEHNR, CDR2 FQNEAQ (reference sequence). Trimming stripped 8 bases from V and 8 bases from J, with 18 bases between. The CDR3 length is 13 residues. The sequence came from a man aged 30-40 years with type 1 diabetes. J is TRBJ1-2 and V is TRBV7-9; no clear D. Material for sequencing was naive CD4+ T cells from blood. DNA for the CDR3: TGTGCCAGCGGCTCCACTACCAACTTCGGCTACACCTTC. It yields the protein CASGSTTNFGYTF.